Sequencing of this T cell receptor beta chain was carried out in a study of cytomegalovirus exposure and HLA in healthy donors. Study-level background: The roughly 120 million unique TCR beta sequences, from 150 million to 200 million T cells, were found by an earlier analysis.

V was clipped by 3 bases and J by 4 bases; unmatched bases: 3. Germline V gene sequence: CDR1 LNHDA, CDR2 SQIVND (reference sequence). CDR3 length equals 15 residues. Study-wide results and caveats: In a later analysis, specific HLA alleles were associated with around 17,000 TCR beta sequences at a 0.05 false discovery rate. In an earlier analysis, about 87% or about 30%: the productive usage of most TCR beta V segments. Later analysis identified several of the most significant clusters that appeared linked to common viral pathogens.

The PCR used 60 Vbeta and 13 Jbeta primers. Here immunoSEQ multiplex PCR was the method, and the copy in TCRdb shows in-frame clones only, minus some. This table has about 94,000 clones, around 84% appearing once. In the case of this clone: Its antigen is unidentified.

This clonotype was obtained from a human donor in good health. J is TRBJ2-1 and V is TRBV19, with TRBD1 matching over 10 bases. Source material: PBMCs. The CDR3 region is CASSIRGQGYNEQFF. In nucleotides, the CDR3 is TGTGCCAGTAGTATTAGGGGACAGGGGTACAATGAGCAGTTCTTC.